A single sample gave rise to the 27 T cell receptor beta chains below, sequenced in a study of blood T cell repertoires in COVID-19. Method: immunoSEQ multiplex PCR; TCRdb's copy keeps in-frame clones and lacks some. The sample has fewer than 250,000 clones; less than 90% are singletons. The sequenced material came from peripheral blood. The receptors originated from a man aged 25-45 years with acute or convalescent COVID-19.

This clone was recorded only once. The chain carries TRBV4-1 and TRBJ1-1, with D maybe TRBD1 (6 bases). The CDR3 is made up of 14 amino acids. CDR1 is MGHRA and CDR2 is YSYEKL in the germline V gene. The V end was cut by 0 bases, the J end by 11 bases, with 16 bases between. The CDR3 sequence is CASSQELDSLYAFF. DNA of the CDR3: TGCGCCAGCAGCCAAGAGTTGGACAGTCTGTACGCTTTCTTT.

V and J are TRBV5-1 and TRBJ2-1, with 13 bases identical to TRBD2. J was trimmed by 2 bases and V by 3 bases; bases with no gene match: 5. This CDR3 spans 17 amino acids. CDR1 is SGHRS and CDR2 is YFSETQ in the germline V gene. The CDR3 sequence is CASSSGLAGPTYNEQFF. In nucleotides, the CDR3 is TGCGCCAGCAGCTCGGGACTAGCGGGACCCACCTACAATGAGCAGTTCTTC.

This chain uses TRBV30 with TRBJ1-2; TRBD1 matches 8 bases. V lost 1 base, J lost 3 bases, and 4 bases stayed unmatched. Germline V gives CDR1 GTSNPN, CDR2 SVGIG (reference sequence). The CDR3 length is 14 residues. CDR3 in amino acids: CAWSEDREYYGYTF. CDR3 DNA: TGTGCCTGGAGTGAGGACAGGGAATACTATGGCTACACCTTC.

V gene TRBV18 combines with J gene TRBJ2-1; D is perhaps TRBD1 (5 bases). This CDR3 region has 15 residues. Germline V CDR1 and CDR2: KGHSH, LQKENI. V shed 3 bases and J shed 1 base, with 10 bases lying between them. The chain's CDR3 is CASSPGPQSYNEQFF. For the CDR3, the DNA is TGTGCCAGCTCACCGGGGCCCCAGTCCTACAATGAGCAGTTCTTC.

The rearrangement uses TRBV5-1 and TRBJ1-6; the match to TRBD1 covers 9 bases. CDR1 and CDR2 from the germline V gene are SGHRS and YFSETQ. This CDR3 has 16 residues. V lost 4 bases to trimming and J lost 7 bases; unmatched junction nucleotides: 9. The CDR3 nucleotides read TGCGCCAGCAGCAGGCGGTTAGGACAGGGGAATTCACCCCTCCACTTT. Translating it yields CASSRRLGQGNSPLHF.

The V and J genes are TRBV5-1 and TRBJ2-1; D possibly corresponds to TRBD2 (5 bases). CDR3 size: 14 residues. Germline V gene sequence: CDR1 SGHRS, CDR2 YFSETQ. V was cut by 2 bases and J by 9 bases, with 15 bases left in between. CDR3 in amino acids: CASSLTGERGEQFF. The CDR3 coding sequence is TGCGCCAGCAGCTTAACCGGGGAACGGGGTGAGCAGTTCTTC.

The chain recombines TRBV6-1 with TRBJ1-6; D may be TRBD1 (6 bases). The CDR3 runs 15 residues. The germline gives CDR1 MNHNS, CDR2 SASEGT. The germline V and J ends were trimmed by 3 bases and 6 bases, with 12 bases remaining between them. This CDR3 reads CASSEGWTVNSPLHF. The CDR3 region has the DNA TGTGCCAGCAGTGAGGGTTGGACAGTTAATTCACCCCTCCACTTT.

V usage is TRBV2 and J usage is TRBJ1-5; 8 bases are a match to TRBD1. The V gene's germline CDR1 is SNHLY and CDR2 FYNNEI. The CDR3 is made up of 15 amino acids. The ends lost 6 bases at V and 0 bases at J; junction bases unmatched: 4. The CDR3 loop is CASSGQGNSNQPQHF. The CDR3 nucleotides are TGTGCCAGCAGCGGACAGGGAAATAGCAATCAGCCCCAGCATTTT.

The gene calls are TRBV6-5 and TRBJ1-5; D gene unclear. This CDR3 comprises 14 residues. Germline V gene data show CDR1 as MNHEY and CDR2 as SVGAGI. The V and J ends lost 6 bases and 4 bases respectively, with 13 bases between them. CDR3 residues: CASRSGIQNQPQHF. CDR3 nucleotides: TGTGCCAGCAGATCCGGGATTCAAAATCAGCCCCAGCATTTT.

Turning to this clone: The CDR3 end shows no conserved phenylalanine or tryptophan, and so a read error is likely. The DNA is left out, because the CDR3 cannot be placed on it with certainty; the CDR3 is given as TCRdb lists it. The V call is TRBV10-3, the J call TRBJ1-6. The CDR3 length is 11 residues, termini included. CDR1 is ENHRY and CDR2 is SYGVKD in the germline V gene. CDR3 region: CAISRRPLSWR.

The chain employs TRBV10-2 and TRBJ1-1, with D unclear. The V gene lost 6 bases and the J gene lost 1 base, with 3 bases spanning the gap. Germline V gives CDR1 WSHSY, CDR2 SAAADI. This CDR3 is built from 11 residues. The CDR3 protein is CASRQNTEAFF. CDR3 nucleotide sequence: TGCGCCAGCAGACAGAACACTGAAGCTTTCTTT.

This chain uses TRBV29-1 with TRBJ2-2, with 7 bases lining up with TRBD1. The CDR3 runs to 13 residues. The V gene end was trimmed by 4 bases and the J gene end by 7 bases; junction bases not matched to a gene: 6. CDR1 SQVTM and CDR2 ANQGSEA come from the germline V gene. As DNA, the CDR3 is TGCAGCGTTGTTACAGGGGTTAACGGGGAGCTGTTTTTT. Protein: CSVVTGVNGELFF.

This chain links TRBV20-1 with TRBJ2-1; TRBD2 aligns across 14 bases. The V gene end was trimmed by 3 bases and the J gene end by 6 bases; junction bases not matched to a gene: 4. CDR1 and CDR2 (germline): DFQATT, SNEGSKA (reference sequence). The CDR3 runs to 15 residues. The CDR3 region has the DNA TGCAGTGCTAGTGGGACTAGCGGGAGAGGCAATGAGCAGTTCTTC. Protein sequence: CSASGTSGRGNEQFF.

This sequence joins TRBV28 and TRBJ1-4, with TRBD1 matching over 8 bases. This CDR3 has 16 residues. J gave up 4 bases and V 2 bases, and 6 bases lay outside the gene matches. Per the germline V gene, CDR1 is MDHEN and CDR2 is SYDVKM. CDR3 sequence: CASSLTRGPVNEKLFF. For the CDR3, the DNA is TGTGCCAGCAGTTTAACCAGGGGGCCTGTTAATGAAAAACTGTTTTTT.

The chain recombines TRBV9 with TRBJ1-3; D perhaps matches TRBD1 (5 bases). The CDR3 is 13 amino acids. V was clipped by 3 bases and J by 1 base, with 5 bases between them. In germline, CDR1 is SGDLS, CDR2 YYNGEE. The CDR3 here is CASSGTSGNTIYF. The CDR3 DNA follows: TGTGCCAGCAGCGGGACATCTGGAAACACCATATATTTT.

The chain couples TRBV28 to TRBJ1-2; perhaps TRBD1 as D (5 bases). This CDR3 contains 15 residues. Germline lookup yields CDR1 MDHEN and CDR2 SYDVKM. The germline V and J ends were trimmed by 2 bases and 7 bases, with 17 bases remaining between them. The CDR3 is CASSLAGSPRGGYTF. The CDR3 nucleotides are TGTGCCAGCAGTTTAGCAGGGTCCCCGCGAGGTGGCTACACCTTC.

The rearrangement links TRBV30 to TRBJ1-5; D is undetermined. This CDR3 has 17 amino acids. Germline CDR1 is GTSNPN and CDR2 is SVGIG (reference sequence). Trimming cost V 0 bases and J 0 bases, with 15 bases left between them. The CDR3 region is CAWSVFGSQVSNQPQHF. CDR3 DNA sequence: TGTGCCTGGAGTGTTTTTGGGTCGCAGGTTAGCAATCAGCCCCAGCATTTT.

This clone was detected only a few times. This CDR3 is CASSVGLAGGSTYEQYF. In DNA form, the CDR3 reads TGTGCCAGCAGCGTAGGACTAGCGGGGGGCTCCACCTACGAGCAGTACTTC. V usage is TRBV9 and J usage is TRBJ2-7; 13 nucleotides line up with TRBD2. Germline lookup yields CDR1 SGDLS and CDR2 YYNGEE. The CDR3 consists of 17 residues. J lost 2 bases, V lost 0 bases, and 5 bases had no gene match.

The chain links TRBV29-1 to TRBJ1-3, with no clear D. Germline V gene lookup returns CDR1 SQVTM and CDR2 ANQGSEA. The CDR3 extends over 13 amino acids. Trimming removed 4 bases from V and 0 bases from J, with 7 bases in between. CDR3 protein: CSVGPDSGNTIYF. The CDR3 nucleotides are TGCAGCGTTGGTCCAGACTCTGGAAACACCATATATTTT.

This sequence joins TRBV19 and TRBJ2-3, with TRBD1 as a possible D gene (5 bases). The V end was cut by 6 bases, the J end by 0 bases, with 10 bases between. The CDR3 sequence is 14 residues long. From germline, CDR1 is LNHDA and CDR2 SQIVND (reference sequence). CDR3 DNA sequence: TGTGCCAGTAGATGGGGCCATAGCACAGATACGCAGTATTTT. Translating gives CASRWGHSTDTQYF. The full variable domain, completed using reference TRBV19 and TRBJ2-3, is DGGITQSPKYLFRKEGQNVTLSCEQNLNHDAMYWYRQDPGQGLRLIYYSQIVNDFQKGDIAEGYSVSREKKESFPLTVTSAQKNPTAFYLCASRWGHSTDTQYFGPGTRLTVL.

The V gene is TRBV2, the J gene TRBJ2-7; D gene uncertain. Trimming left V 5 bases short and J 3 bases short, with 5 bases between. This CDR3 comprises 11 residues. Germline assignment: CDR1 SNHLY and CDR2 FYNNEI. CDR3 in amino acids: CASSPFYEQYF. CDR3 coding DNA: TGTGCCAGCAGTCCGTTCTACGAGCAGTACTTC.

This chain uses TRBV3-1 (or the pseudogene TRBV3-2) with TRBJ1-1, with a tentative D call TRBD1 (5 bases). Germline V gene sequence: CDR1 LGHDT, CDR2 YNNKEL (reference sequence). V was trimmed by 4 bases and J by 12 bases, leaving 21 bases between them. This CDR3 is 14 amino acids long. The CDR3 sequence is CASSRLSGDSSPFF. The CDR3 bases are TGTGCCAGCAGCCGCCTTTCGGGGGACTCGAGTCCTTTCTTT.

This chain uses TRBV3-1 (or the pseudogene TRBV3-2) with TRBJ1-4, with D possibly matching TRBD1 (5 bases). The CDR3 has 15 amino acids. Germline V gene sequence: CDR1 LGHDT, CDR2 YNNKEL (reference sequence). Trimming removed 2 bases from V and 5 bases from J, with 12 bases in between. In nucleotides, the CDR3 is TGTGCCAGCAGCCAAAAACGACAGTACAATGAAAAACTGTTTTTT. Translated, it gives CASSQKRQYNEKLFF.

The chain recombines TRBV10-3 with TRBJ1-1; D call uncertain. Trimming pared 0 bases from V and 6 bases from J, leaving 14 bases between. CDR1 is ENHRY and CDR2 is SYGVKD in the germline V gene. This CDR3 comprises 15 residues. CDR3 sequence reads: CAISESERAGSEAFF. The CDR3 bases are TGTGCCATCAGTGAGTCGGAGAGGGCAGGATCTGAAGCTTTCTTT.

V usage is TRBV5-1 and J usage is TRBJ1-6; D is undetermined. The length of the CDR3 is 15 residues. CDR1 SGHRS and CDR2 YFSETQ come from the germline V gene. V dropped 0 bases and J dropped 2 bases, with 6 bases sitting between them. Written as DNA, the CDR3 is TGCGCCAGCAGCTTGGGTCCAGCCTATAATTCACCCCTCCACTTT. It encodes CASSLGPAYNSPLHF.

The chain uses TRBV13 and TRBJ1-1; D is ambiguous. Germline assignment: CDR1 PRHDT and CDR2 FYEKMQ (reference sequence). CDR3 size: 13 residues. Trimming took 6 bases from V and 5 from J, leaving 13 bases between them. The CDR3 reads CASRNRGETEAFF. The CDR3 DNA reads TGTGCCAGCAGAAACCGCGGGGAGACTGAAGCTTTCTTT.

The V and J genes are TRBV3-1 (or the pseudogene TRBV3-2) and TRBJ1-1; D call uncertain. This CDR3 contains 13 residues. Trimming stripped 2 bases from V and 0 bases from J, with 4 bases between. CDR1 and CDR2 (germline): LGHDT, YNNKEL (reference sequence). The DNA for the CDR3 is TGTGCCAGCAGCCAACAGGTGAACACTGAAGCTTTCTTT. Its protein product is CASSQQVNTEAFF.